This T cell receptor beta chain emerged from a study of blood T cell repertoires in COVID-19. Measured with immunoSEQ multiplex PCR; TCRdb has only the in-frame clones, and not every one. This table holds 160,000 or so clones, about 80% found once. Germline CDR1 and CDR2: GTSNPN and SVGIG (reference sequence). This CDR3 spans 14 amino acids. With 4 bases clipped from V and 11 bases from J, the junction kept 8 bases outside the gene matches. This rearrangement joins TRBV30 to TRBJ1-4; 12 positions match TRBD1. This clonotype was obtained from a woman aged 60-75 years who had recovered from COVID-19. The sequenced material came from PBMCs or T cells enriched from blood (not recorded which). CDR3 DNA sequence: TGTGCCTGGACTCCGGGACAGGGGGCGGTGAAACTGTTTTTT. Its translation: CAWTPGQGAVKLFF.